This section outlines one TCR beta chain sequence together with its context. This specimen belongs to a study of blood T cell repertoires in COVID-19. The V end was cut by 5 bases, the J end by 6 bases, with 11 bases between. Germline CDR1 LNHDA, CDR2 SQIVND (reference sequence). The CDR3 spans 13 residues. Participant age was about 18 to 89 years, and participants resided in fewer than 25 US areas. Produced via immunoSEQ multiplex PCR; TCRdb's table is partial and in-frame only. The table shows just over 300,000 clones, with about nine tenths occurring only once. The chain joins TRBV19 to TRBJ1-5, with TRBD1 as a possible D gene (5 bases). The material sequenced was PBMCs or T cells enriched from blood (not recorded which). The TCR originated in a man aged 30 to 45 who had recovered from COVID-19. Here the CDR3 reads CASSPRTSQPQHF. As DNA, the CDR3 is TGTGCCAGTAGTCCCAGGACATCTCAGCCCCAGCATTTT.